This entry lists 27 T cell receptor beta chains sequenced from one sample in a study of T cells after somatic rescue of genetic block. Only in-frame clones appear in the TCRdb table, and some are missing; sequencing was by immunoSEQ multiplex PCR. Of some 67,000 clones in the sample, under 95% were seen once. Material for sequencing was peripheral blood mononuclear cells (PBMCs). Receptors originate from a man aged 35-49 years.

This clone was detected only a few times. This sequence joins TRBV4-2 and TRBJ2-7; D is uncertain. CDR1 is LGHNA, CDR2 YNFKEQ, per germline. V lost 0 bases to trimming and J lost 3 bases, with 12 bases between them. The CDR3 sequence is 15 residues long. The CDR3 DNA reads TGTGCCAGCAGCCAAGACGTCTCCGGCGACTACGAGCAGTACTTC. Protein sequence: CASSQDVSGDYEQYF.

The CDR3 coding sequence is TGTGCCAGCAGCTTACAAGTCGGCAGGGGCACTGAAGCTTTCTTT. As protein: CASSLQVGRGTEAFF. The V call is TRBV7-2, the J call TRBJ1-1; TRBD1 is a possible D gene (6 bases). Germline lookup yields CDR1 SGHTA and CDR2 FQGNSA. V was cut by 2 bases and J by 4 bases, with 14 bases left in between. The CDR3 totals 15 residues. Complete variable domain (other parts from reference TRBV7-2 and TRBJ1-1): GAGVSQSPSNKVTEKGKDVELRCDPISGHTALYWYRQSLGQGLEFLIYFQGNSAPDKSGLPSDRFSAERTGGSVSTLTIQRTQQEDSAVYLCASSLQVGRGTEAFFGQGTRLTVV.

This sequence joins TRBV5-6 and TRBJ1-1; maybe TRBD1 (5 bases). This CDR3 is 18 amino acids long. Trimming stripped 6 bases from V and 1 base from J, with 25 bases between. The V gene's germline CDR1 is SGHDT and CDR2 YYEEEE. The DNA for the CDR3 is TGTGCCAGCACCACTTTAATCAGGGCAAAGAGGAAGAACACTGAAGCTTTCTTT. It yields the protein CASTTLIRAKRKNTEAFF.

The rearrangement joins TRBV7-8 to TRBJ2-1, with D maybe TRBD2 (7 bases). CDR3 length: 17 residues. The V and J ends lost 9 bases and 4 bases respectively, with 25 bases between them. Per germline, CDR1 SGHVS and CDR2 FQNEAQ. CDR3 sequence reads: CASMKRGHPEPYNEQFF. CDR3 DNA sequence: TGTGCCAGTATGAAGCGGGGACACCCAGAGCCATACAATGAGCAGTTCTTC.

This chain connects TRBV5-1 to TRBJ1-5; no definite D call. V shed 1 base and J shed 0 bases, with 8 bases lying between them. CDR1 is SGHRS and CDR2 is YFSETQ in the germline V gene. This CDR3 contains 15 residues. This CDR3 reads CASSLLGYSNQPQHF. The CDR3 nucleotides are TGCGCCAGCAGCTTGCTCGGGTATAGCAATCAGCCCCAGCATTTT.

The CDR3 nucleotides are TGTGCCAGCAGCTTAAACCCTACTAGCACAGATACGCAGTATTTT. Amino acid sequence: CASSLNPTSTDTQYF. The V gene is TRBV7-3, the J gene TRBJ2-3, with D unresolved. Germline CDR1 reads SGHTA; CDR2 reads FQGTGA. Trimming removed 1 base at V and 0 bases at J, with 8 bases between. The CDR3 is 15 residues long.

The chain has TRBV7-2 and TRBJ2-7; D uncertain. Germline V gene data show CDR1 as SGHTA and CDR2 as FQGNSA. CDR3 length: 14 residues. Deletions cut 5 bases from V and 0 bases from J, with 11 bases between. The DNA of the CDR3 is TGTGCCAGCAGCCCCTGGTTAAGCTCCTACGAGCAGTACTTC. It encodes CASSPWLSSYEQYF.

V is TRBV2 and J is TRBJ1-5; the D gene is possibly TRBD1 (5 bases). The germline V and J ends were trimmed by 6 bases and 3 bases, with 6 bases remaining between them. This CDR3 contains 12 residues. Germline lookup yields CDR1 SNHLY and CDR2 FYNNEI. CDR3 sequence (DNA): TGTGCCAGCAGGGGGGACAATCAGCCCCAGCATTTT. It specifies CASRGDNQPQHF. Full variable domain (missing parts from reference TRBV2 and TRBJ1-5): EPEVTQTPSHQVTQMGQEVILRCVPISNHLYFYWYRQILGQKVEFLVSFYNNEISEKSEIFDDQFSVERPDGSNFTLKIRSTKLEDSAMYFCASRGDNQPQHFGDGTRLSIL.

This clone has only one observation. The chain combines TRBV7-9 with TRBJ2-2, with a possible D match to TRBD2 (7 bases). The CDR3 is made up of 14 amino acids. Looked up from germline, CDR1 is SEHNR and CDR2 is FQNEAQ (reference sequence). Deletions cut 11 bases from V and 3 bases from J, with 16 bases between. CDR3 sequence (DNA): TGTGCCGGGCGGCGCGGGGGCGACACCGGGGAGCTGTTTTTT. Protein: CAGRRGGDTGELFF.

The chain joins TRBV4-2 to TRBJ2-2; D gene uncertain. The CDR3 sequence is 14 residues long. Germline V gene data show CDR1 as LGHNA and CDR2 as YNFKEQ. Trimming left V 1 base short and J 6 bases short, with 9 bases between. The CDR3 DNA sequence: TGTGCCAGCAGCCAAGGTCCCGGGCCCGGGGAGCTGTTTTTT. Protein: CASSQGPGPGELFF.

CDR3 nucleotide sequence: TGTGCCAGTAGTGCCCCGGGACTAACCAACTATGGCTACACCTTC. Its protein product is CASSAPGLTNYGYTF. V is TRBV19 and J is TRBJ1-2; a weak D match, TRBD1 (5 bases). The CDR3 is made up of 15 amino acids. The germline CDR1 and CDR2 sequences are LNHDA and SQIVND (reference sequence). V lost 5 bases and J 2 bases, leaving 15 bases between the germline ends.

The CDR3: CASSPDSGGYNEQFF. The CDR3 DNA sequence: TGTGCCAGCAGCCCTGATAGCGGGGGATACAATGAGCAGTTCTTC. This chain uses TRBV5-6 with TRBJ2-1, with TRBD2 matching over 9 bases. Trimming at V came to 4 bases and at J to 4 bases, leaving 6 bases not matched to a gene. This CDR3 has 15 amino acids. Germline V gene data show CDR1 as SGHDT and CDR2 as YYEEEE.

The rearrangement uses TRBV7-2 and TRBJ2-3; 8 nucleotides agree with TRBD2. The CDR3 runs to 17 residues. Per the germline V gene, CDR1 is SGHTA and CDR2 is FQGNSA. The junction had 10 bases not matched to a gene; V was cut back by 5 bases and J by 0 bases. The CDR3 DNA is TGTGCCAGCAGCCTAGGGCGTAGCGGGGCTAGCACAGATACGCAGTATTTT. Translation: CASSLGRSGASTDTQYF.

The V call is TRBV5-1, the J call TRBJ1-1; D may be TRBD1 (5 bases). The V end was cut by 1 base, the J end by 3 bases, with 10 bases between. CDR1 is SGHRS and CDR2 is YFSETQ in the germline V gene. CDR3 size: 14 residues. CDR3 region: CASSLQQGDTEAFF. The CDR3 nucleotides read TGCGCCAGCAGCTTGCAGCAGGGTGACACTGAAGCTTTCTTT.

The V call is TRBV19, the J call TRBJ1-6; 10 bases are a match to TRBD1. V gave up 6 bases and J gave up 10 bases; unmatched junction bases: 9. There are 15 residues in the CDR3. Germline V gives CDR1 LNHDA, CDR2 SQIVND (reference sequence). The CDR3 sequence is CASSYPDRGRSPLHF. The CDR3 coding sequence is TGTGCCAGTAGCTACCCTGACAGGGGGCGGTCACCCCTCCACTTT. Variable domain in full (rest from reference TRBV19 and TRBJ1-6): DGGITQSPKYLFRKEGQNVTLSCEQNLNHDAMYWYRQDPGQGLRLIYYSQIVNDFQKGDIAEGYSVSREKKESFPLTVTSAQKNPTAFYLCASSYPDRGRSPLHFGNGTRLTVT.

This chain connects TRBV18 to TRBJ1-1; D is perhaps TRBD1 (5 bases). This CDR3 region has 14 residues. Germline assignment: CDR1 KGHSH and CDR2 LQKENI. V was pared by 4 bases and J by 1 base, with 10 bases between. The CDR3 reads CASSRSGANTEAFF. CDR3 nucleotide sequence: TGTGCCAGCTCACGGTCCGGGGCGAACACTGAAGCTTTCTTT.

This clone was seen only once. The V gene is TRBV5-1, the J gene TRBJ1-2; no firm D call. Trimming stripped 0 bases from V and 3 bases from J, with 9 bases between. The germline V gene encodes CDR1 SGHRS and CDR2 YFSETQ. The CDR3 covers 14 residues. CDR3 nucleotides: TGCGCCAGCAGCTTGGCCAACAGCTACTATGGCTACACCTTC. Its protein is CASSLANSYYGYTF.

V usage is TRBV5-4 and J usage is TRBJ2-7; 11 bases fit TRBD1. Trimming removed 1 base from V and 6 bases from J; junction bases left unmatched: 6. This CDR3 region has 15 residues. The germline V gene has CDR1 SGHNT and CDR2 YYREEE (reference sequence). CDR3 DNA: TGTGCCAGCAGCTTGACCGGGACAGGGGGAAGCGAGCAGTACTTC. Translated, it gives CASSLTGTGGSEQYF.

The chain recombines TRBV7-9 with TRBJ1-2; D possibly corresponds to TRBD1 (6 bases). The V end lost 6 bases, the J end lost 4 bases, and 12 bases lay between the germline ends. The CDR3 sequence is 13 residues long. Germline CDR1 SEHNR, CDR2 FQNEAQ (reference sequence). CDR3 sequence reads: CASSSTGSYGYTF. The CDR3 DNA reads TGTGCCAGCAGTTCTACAGGGAGCTATGGCTACACCTTC.

The genes are TRBV11-2 and TRBJ2-3; either TRBD1 or TRBD2 may fit D (6 bases each). CDR1 is SGHAT and CDR2 is FQNNGV in the germline V gene. V lost 6 bases, J lost 5 bases, and 18 bases lay in between. The length of the CDR3 is 15 residues. The CDR3 DNA reads as TGTGCCAGCAGGAGGGCCCTTGGGGGGCAAGATACGCAGTATTTT. Encoded protein: CASRRALGGQDTQYF.

The chain joins TRBV7-6 to TRBJ2-6; D unclear. This CDR3 comprises 14 residues. Trimming stripped 4 bases from V and 3 bases from J, with 7 bases between. Looked up from germline, CDR1 is SGHVS and CDR2 is FNYEAQ. CDR3 nucleotide sequence: TGTGCCAGCAGCTCAATTGGTGGGGCCAACGTCCTGACTTTC. Translation: CASSSIGGANVLTF.

The J gene is TRBJ1-5, the V gene TRBV28; D call uncertain. Germline CDR1 is MDHEN and CDR2 is SYDVKM. The CDR3 is made up of 11 amino acids. The germline V and J ends were trimmed by 7 bases and 4 bases, with 5 bases remaining between them. The CDR3: CASTHNQPQHF. For the CDR3, the DNA is TGTGCCAGCACCCATAATCAGCCCCAGCATTTT.

This chain connects TRBV5-1 to TRBJ2-1, with a weak D call TRBD1 (5 bases). The germline V gene has CDR1 SGHRS and CDR2 YFSETQ. The CDR3 extends over 15 amino acids. V shed 0 bases and J shed 2 bases, with 9 bases lying between them. The CDR3 loop reads CASSLVAGTYNEQFF. The CDR3 bases are TGCGCCAGCAGCTTGGTAGCAGGGACCTACAATGAGCAGTTCTTC.

This clone was seen a single time. V is TRBV2 and J is TRBJ1-2; tentatively, D is TRBD1 (6 bases). The V gene lost 6 bases and the J gene lost 6 bases, with 11 bases spanning the gap. Germline assignment: CDR1 SNHLY and CDR2 FYNNEI. This CDR3 has 12 amino acids. In DNA form, the CDR3 reads TGTGCCAGCAGCGTTTACAGGGATGGCTACACCTTC. It yields the protein CASSVYRDGYTF.

The chain joins TRBV20-1 to TRBJ2-7; unclear D gene. V was trimmed by 4 bases and J by 3 bases, leaving 7 bases between them. The CDR3 totals 11 residues. Germline CDR1 DFQATT, CDR2 SNEGSKA (reference sequence). The CDR3 bases are TGCAGTGCTACTTTGGGCTACGAGCAGTACTTC. Encoded protein: CSATLGYEQYF.

Only one count was recorded for this clone. The same CDR3 also results from other DNA sequences found in this sample. V is TRBV10-3 and J is TRBJ2-3; 10 nucleotides match TRBD2. V shed 6 bases, J shed 1 base, and the junction held 4 bases outside the gene matches. CDR1 is ENHRY and CDR2 is SYGVKD in the germline V gene. The CDR3 runs 15 residues. This CDR3 reads CAIRAGTSGTDTQYF. The CDR3 nucleotides are TGTGCCATCAGGGCCGGGACTAGCGGCACAGATACGCAGTATTTT.

J is TRBJ2-7 and V is TRBV6-1, with D possibly matching TRBD1 (5 bases). V shed 7 bases and J shed 0 bases, with 16 bases lying between them. Germline V lookup: CDR1 MNHNS, CDR2 SASEGT. The CDR3 loop spans 15 amino acids. The CDR3 loop reads CASKPGPTSSYEQYF. Written as DNA, the CDR3 is TGTGCCAGCAAGCCAGGGCCAACGAGCTCCTACGAGCAGTACTTC.